One sample yielded the 6 T cell receptor beta chains listed below, sequenced in a study of shared clonotypes between healthy human individuals. Using immunoSEQ multiplex PCR, the repertoire was profiled, and TCRdb retains in-frame clones only, with some absent. The table has millions of clones, around nine tenths seen once; the top ten hold over 0.12%. The specimen sequenced was naive CD4+ T cells sorted from blood. Subset reported: CD45RA+ positively selected. These receptors originate from a man aged 18 to 35 in good health.

On this clone itself: Other DNA sequences of this sample code for an identical CDR3. The chain uses TRBV18 and TRBJ2-2; no reliable D call. V lost 3 bases and J lost 1, with 3 bases in between. This CDR3 comprises 13 residues. Germline loops: CDR1 KGHSH, CDR2 LQKENI. The CDR3 sequence: CASSPQNTGELFF. The CDR3 nucleotides are TGTGCCAGCTCACCTCAGAACACCGGGGAGCTGTTTTTT.

The rearrangement joins TRBV5-5 to TRBJ1-2; the D is unclear. V gave up 1 base and J gave up 6 bases, with 7 bases separating them. Germline CDR1 is SGHKS and CDR2 is YYEKEE (reference sequence). The CDR3 contains 12 residues. CDR3 coding DNA: TGTGCCAGCAGCTTGCAGCTAGATGGCTACACCTTC. Translation: CASSLQLDGYTF.

Here the CDR3 reads CASSDSVGRSDTQYF. CDR3 sequence (DNA): TGTGCCAGCAGTGACTCTGTGGGAAGGAGCGATACGCAGTATTTT. The gene calls are TRBV6-4 and TRBJ2-3; D ambiguous. The CDR3 contains 15 residues. V lost 0 bases and J 6 bases, leaving 13 bases between the germline ends. Germline CDR1 and CDR2: MRHNA and SNTAGT.

V usage is TRBV4-1 and J usage is TRBJ1-4; D may be TRBD1 (6 bases). Looked up from germline, CDR1 is MGHRA and CDR2 is YSYEKL. The CDR3 has 15 amino acids. Deletions cut 0 bases from V and 8 bases from J, with 13 bases between. The CDR3: CASSQDGAQGEKLFF. CDR3 DNA: TGCGCCAGCAGCCAAGATGGGGCCCAGGGGGAAAAACTGTTTTTT.

In the case of this clone: One junction end disagrees with the germline gene, perhaps due to a read error. DNA of the CDR3: TGTGCCAGCAGTGAGTGGGACGTTTTAATTACCTCATTT. Translation: CASSEWDVLITSF. V gene TRBV6-1 combines with J gene TRBJ1-5; D may be TRBD1 (5 bases). CDR1 is MNHNS and CDR2 is SASEGT in the germline V gene. This CDR3 spans 13 amino acids.

The chain links TRBV9 to TRBJ2-3; 7 bases align to TRBD2. The CDR3 length is 14 residues. After removal of 6 bases from V and 0 bases from J, the junction contained 4 bases not matched to a gene. Germline CDR1 SGDLS, CDR2 YYNGEE. CDR3 coding DNA: TGTGCCAGCACCCGGGACTACAGCACAGATACGCAGTATTTT. As protein: CASTRDYSTDTQYF.